A selection of T cell receptor beta chains follows, all from one sample in a study of blood T cells in healthy people across ages. TCRdb processed the 5' RACE reads anew with MiXCR; each CDR3 protein has one entry. This table has about a million distinct CDR3 sequences, around 49% appearing once. The sample consisted of blood. These TCRs come from a man aged 30-40 years in good health. Each CDR3 is given with its conserved first and last residue. Each record gives: CDR3 DNA, CDR3 protein, V gene, clone size, D gene, J gene. D genes are given only for firm matches. Clone size appears in some rows only: once, few, many, or a class for an expanded clone.

TGTGCCAGCAGTCCGATTAGCGGACCAGAGACCCAGTACTTC | CASSPISGPETQYF | TRBV12-3/TRBV12-4 | few | . | TRBJ2-5
TGTGCCAGCACTGAGCCGGGACTTCGGCAAGAGACCCAGTACTTC | CASTEPGLRQETQYF | TRBV6-2/TRBV6-3 | . | . | TRBJ2-5
TGTGCCAGCAGCTTAGCGCCCGGAGGTCCCCGCGACTATGGCTACACCTTC | CASSLAPGGPRDYGYTF | TRBV7-8 | few | . | TRBJ1-2
TGCGCCAGCAGCCAAGATTACGGGACTAGCAAAGATACGCAGTATTTT | CASSQDYGTSKDTQYF | TRBV4-1 | . | TRBD2 | TRBJ2-3
TGCGCCAGCAGCTTCGCATCAAGCTCCTACGAGCAGTACTTC | CASSFASSSYEQYF | TRBV5-1 | . | . | TRBJ2-7
TGTGCCAGCAGTTTATCAAGGCGATGGGAGAAGTTCTTC | CASSLSRRWEKFF | TRBV27 | . | . | TRBJ2-1
TGTGCCAGCATGCAGTGGGCGGGTTACACATACGAGCAGTACTTC | CASMQWAGYTYEQYF | TRBV3-1 | few | . | TRBJ2-7
TGTGCCAGCAGCTCCGGTTTTTGGCAGTATTTT | CASSSGFWQYF | TRBV3-1 | . | . | TRBJ2-3
TGCAGTGCTCCGACTAGCGGCTACGAGCAGTACTTC | CSAPTSGYEQYF | TRBV20-1 | . | TRBD2 | TRBJ2-7
TGTGCCAGCAGCCAAATCGACAGGGACAATGAGCAGTTCTTC | CASSQIDRDNEQFF | TRBV3-1 | . | TRBD1 | TRBJ2-1
TGCAGCGTTGAGATCTGGGAGACCCAGTACTTC | CSVEIWETQYF | TRBV29-1 | many | . | TRBJ2-5
TGTGCCAGCAGTTCCGCCCAGGGTGGCACAGATACGCAGTATTTT | CASSSAQGGTDTQYF | TRBV28 | . | . | TRBJ2-3
TGCGCCAGCAGCTTACAGGGGGCTAGCAGTGTGAGTGAGCAGTTCTTC | CASSLQGASSVSEQFF | TRBV5-1 | few | TRBD1 | TRBJ2-1
TGCGCCAGCAGCCAAGACAGAACCAGCACCGGGGAGCTGTTTTTT | CASSQDRTSTGELFF | TRBV4-1 | . | . | TRBJ2-2
TGTGCCAGTAGTATAGCCACGGTGGGCACTGAAGCTTTCTTT | CASSIATVGTEAFF | TRBV19 | . | . | TRBJ1-1
TGTGCCAGCACCGAGACAGGACACTATGGCTACACCTTC | CASTETGHYGYTF | TRBV6-5 | . | . | TRBJ1-2
TGTGCCAGCAGTGAATGGGGACAGGGTCGCACCGGGGAGCTGTTTTTT | CASSEWGQGRTGELFF | TRBV25-1 | . | TRBD1 | TRBJ2-2
TGCAGTGCCCCTCCGACGGCAGGGAATGTCAACGAGCAGTACTTC | CSAPPTAGNVNEQYF | TRBV20-1 | . | . | TRBJ2-7
TGCAGCGTCGGACTAGCGGGAGAGACCCAGTACTTC | CSVGLAGETQYF | TRBV29-1 | few | TRBD2 | TRBJ2-5
TGTGCCAGCAGTGAACGGGTAGGGGACGACGAGCAGTACTTC | CASSERVGDDEQYF | TRBV6-1 | . | . | TRBJ2-7
TGTGCCAGCAGTACAAGGGCCACCTACGAGCAGTACTTC | CASSTRATYEQYF | TRBV12-3/TRBV12-4 | . | . | TRBJ2-7
TGTGCCAGCAGTGGACAGGGGGCGCATATTTACGAGCAGTACTTC | CASSGQGAHIYEQYF | TRBV28 | . | TRBD1 | TRBJ2-7
TGCAGTGCTAGGGCCCAAGCGGGTCAAGATACGCAGTATTTT | CSARAQAGQDTQYF | TRBV20-1 | . | . | TRBJ2-3
TGTGCCAGCAGCCCCCTCGTGGGGGGCGACAATGAGCAGTTCTTC | CASSPLVGGDNEQFF | TRBV3-1 | . | . | TRBJ2-1
TGTGCCACCGGGACAGTATTATCTGGGGCCAACGTCCTGACTTTC | CATGTVLSGANVLTF | TRBV15 | many | TRBD1 | TRBJ2-6
TGCGCCAGCAGCTTTAGCGGGAGGGCCTACAATGAGCAGTTCTTC | CASSFSGRAYNEQFF | TRBV5-1 | . | TRBD2 | TRBJ2-1
TGTGCCAGCAGCGCCCCAGGGGGGGCTAATGACAATGAGCAGTTCTTC | CASSAPGGANDNEQFF | TRBV7-9 | few | . | TRBJ2-1
TGCAGTGCCACAGGGGGCGCCTGGATTAATGAGCAGTTCTTC | CSATGGAWINEQFF | TRBV20-1 | . | TRBD1 | TRBJ2-1
TGTGCCAGCACTCGCCCCGGGACAGCGAACACTGAAGCTTTCTTT | CASTRPGTANTEAFF | TRBV12-3/TRBV12-4 | . | TRBD1 | TRBJ1-1
TGTGCCAGCAGCCAATGGGCAGGGGGAAAACAAGAGACCCAGTACTTC | CASSQWAGGKQETQYF | TRBV16 | . | TRBD1 | TRBJ2-5
TGTGCCAGCAGTTACTCGGGTGGGCGAGAGACCCAGTACTTC | CASSYSGGRETQYF | TRBV6-6 | . | . | TRBJ2-5
TGTGCCACGAAGCCGGGACTAGACCGAGATACGCAGTATTTT | CATKPGLDRDTQYF | TRBV10-3 | . | TRBD2 | TRBJ2-3
TGCGCCAGCAGCCAAGTGGGCATCGACTATGGCTACACCTTC | CASSQVGIDYGYTF | TRBV4-3 | few | . | TRBJ1-2
TGTGCCAGCGCAGGGGGCGTCCTTTCCTACAATGAGCAGTTCTTC | CASAGGVLSYNEQFF | TRBV2 | . | TRBD1 | TRBJ2-1
TGTGCCAGCAGTTTAGGCCGGACGTGGACTAATGAAAAACTGTTTTTT | CASSLGRTWTNEKLFF | TRBV12-3/TRBV12-4 | . | . | TRBJ1-4
TGTGCCAGCAGCGGACTAGCACGGGAGCAGTTCTTC | CASSGLAREQFF | TRBV6-2/TRBV6-3 | . | TRBD2 | TRBJ2-1
TGTGCCACCCGGGACAGGGGGAGGTACGAGCAGTACTTC | CATRDRGRYEQYF | TRBV10-3 | . | TRBD1 | TRBJ2-7
TGCGCCAGCCAAAGGGGGCCTACTAATGAAAAACTGCTTTTT | CASQRGPTNEKLLF | TRBV5-1 | . | TRBD1 | TRBJ1-4
TGTGCCAGCAGTTTAATCCAGCGGGGGGGAACCGGGGAGCTGTTTTTT | CASSLIQRGGTGELFF | TRBV27 | . | TRBD2 | TRBJ2-2
TGTGCCACCGCCTCGACAGGAAAGGATAATTCACCCCTCCACTTT | CATASTGKDNSPLHF | TRBV10-3 | . | . | TRBJ1-6
TGCGCCAGCAGCTTAAGACAGGGGATCGTCTATGGCTACACCTTC | CASSLRQGIVYGYTF | TRBV5-1 | few | TRBD1 | TRBJ1-2
TGTGCCAGCAGTATTCAGACAGTCAGCAATTCACCCCTCCACTTT | CASSIQTVSNSPLHF | TRBV6-1 | . | . | TRBJ1-6
TGTGCCAGCAGTTACGCTCGGAGCGGGACAGGGGGCTTCTACGAGCAGTACTTC | CASSYARSGTGGFYEQYF | TRBV6-2/TRBV6-3 | . | TRBD1 | TRBJ2-7
TGTGCCAGCAGTTACCGGGACAGGGGACTCACCACTAACTATGGCTACACCTTC | CASSYRDRGLTTNYGYTF | TRBV6-5 | few | TRBD1 | TRBJ1-2
TGTGCCAGCAGTCACGGGGGGGCCCAAGAGACCCAGTACTTC | CASSHGGAQETQYF | TRBV9 | few | TRBD2 | TRBJ2-5
TGTGCCAGCAGGCCTTTGTACTACGAGCAGTACTTC | CASRPLYYEQYF | TRBV2 | few | . | TRBJ2-7
TGTGCCAGCAGTTCCCCAGGCCTTAGCTCCTACGAGCAGTACTTC | CASSSPGLSSYEQYF | TRBV27 | few | . | TRBJ2-7
TGTGCCAGCAGCTTGGCGGGGACTGTCTCCTACAATGAGCAGTTCTTC | CASSLAGTVSYNEQFF | TRBV5-6 | . | . | TRBJ2-1
TGTGCCAGCAGCACCCGACTCGGGGGGGCCCGTGGGACGCAGTATTTT | CASSTRLGGARGTQYF | TRBV9 | many | TRBD2 | TRBJ2-3
TGTGCCAGCAGTTCCAGGACTAGAAACATTCAGTACTTC | CASSSRTRNIQYF | TRBV27 | . | TRBD2 | TRBJ2-4
TGCAGTGGGGGGGCGGGGGCTGAAGCTTTCTTT | CSGGAGAEAFF | TRBV20-1 | . | . | TRBJ1-1
TGTGCCAGCAGCTTGTTACGACAGGGAGGGACCGAAAAACTGTTTTTT | CASSLLRQGGTEKLFF | TRBV5-5 | . | TRBD1 | TRBJ1-4
TGTGCCAGCAGTGAATATCGCGGTGGGCTAGCGAACAATGAGCAGTTCTTC | CASSEYRGGLANNEQFF | TRBV25-1 | . | . | TRBJ2-1
TGTGCCAGCAGTTCCGGGACTAGCGTTGTGTTCTTC | CASSSGTSVVFF | TRBV7-2 | . | TRBD2 | TRBJ2-1